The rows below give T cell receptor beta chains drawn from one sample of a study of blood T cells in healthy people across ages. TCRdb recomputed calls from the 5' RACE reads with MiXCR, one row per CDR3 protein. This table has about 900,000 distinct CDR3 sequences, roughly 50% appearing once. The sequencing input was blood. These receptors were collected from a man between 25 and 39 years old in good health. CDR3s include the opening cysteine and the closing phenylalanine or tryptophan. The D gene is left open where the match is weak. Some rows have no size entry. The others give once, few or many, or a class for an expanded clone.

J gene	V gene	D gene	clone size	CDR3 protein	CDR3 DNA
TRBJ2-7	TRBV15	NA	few	CATSGAFERSSYEQYF	TGTGCCACCAGCGGTGCGTTCGAGAGGAGCTCCTACGAGCAGTACTTC
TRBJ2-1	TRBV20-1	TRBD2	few	CSAKLAGDYNEQFF	TGCAGTGCTAAACTAGCGGGGGACTACAATGAGCAGTTCTTC
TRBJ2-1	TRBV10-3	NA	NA	CAISEFLGANQVNEQFF	TGTGCCATCAGTGAGTTTCTAGGGGCCAATCAGGTCAATGAGCAGTTCTTC
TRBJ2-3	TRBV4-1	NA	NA	CASSQLSEGGGDTQYF	TGCGCCAGCAGCCAACTTAGCGAGGGTGGGGGAGATACGCAGTATTTT
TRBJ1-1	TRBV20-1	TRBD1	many	CSARDQGVNTEAFF	TGCAGTGCTAGAGATCAGGGGGTGAACACTGAAGCTTTCTTT
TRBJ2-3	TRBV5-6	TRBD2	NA	CASSYSGARVYTQYF	TGTGCCAGCAGCTATAGCGGGGCAAGAGTATATACGCAGTATTTT
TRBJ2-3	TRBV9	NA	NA	CASSVGQSTGTQYF	TGTGCCAGCAGCGTAGGGCAGTCCACAGGTACGCAGTATTTT
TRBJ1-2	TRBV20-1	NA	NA	CSARESQEGPYGYTF	TGCAGTGCTAGAGAATCACAGGAAGGTCCCTATGGCTACACCTTC
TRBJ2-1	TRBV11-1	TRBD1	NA	CASIQGASRDNEQFF	TGTGCCAGCATTCAGGGGGCTAGCCGAGACAATGAGCAGTTCTTC
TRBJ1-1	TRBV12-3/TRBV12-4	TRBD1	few	CASSLPGTGFAEAFF	TGTGCCAGCAGTTTACCGGGGACAGGGTTCGCTGAAGCTTTCTTT
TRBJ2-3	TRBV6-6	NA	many	CASRHDTTQYF	TGTGCCAGCAGGCACGACACCACGCAGTATTTT
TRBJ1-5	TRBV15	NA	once	CATSRDQGLDQPQHF	TGTGCCACCAGCAGAGATCAGGGGCTTGATCAGCCCCAGCATTTT
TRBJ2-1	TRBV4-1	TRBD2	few	CASSQALAGGYNEQFF	TGCGCCAGCAGCCAAGCCCTAGCGGGGGGATACAATGAGCAGTTCTTC
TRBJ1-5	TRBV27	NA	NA	CASSLYWTRNQPQHF	TGTGCCAGCAGTTTATATTGGACGCGCAATCAGCCCCAGCATTTT
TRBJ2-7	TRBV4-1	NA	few	CASSQDSYGYEQYF	TGCGCCAGCAGCCAAGATTCGTACGGCTACGAGCAGTACTTC
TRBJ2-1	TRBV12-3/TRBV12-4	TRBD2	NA	CASSYFLGGAYEQFF	TGTGCCAGCAGTTATTTTCTCGGGGGGGCCTATGAGCAGTTCTTC
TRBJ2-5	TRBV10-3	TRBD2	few	CAISESPGGALKTQYF	TGTGCCATCAGTGAGTCTCCCGGGGGGGCCTTGAAGACCCAGTACTTC
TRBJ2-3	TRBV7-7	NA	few	CASSLVSGDTQYF	TGTGCTAGCAGCTTAGTATCGGGAGATACGCAGTATTTT
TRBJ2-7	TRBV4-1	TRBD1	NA	CASSQEGTDHYEQYF	TGCGCCAGCAGCCAAGAAGGGACAGACCACTACGAGCAGTACTTC